The next 27 T cell receptor beta chains were all read from a single sample in a study of response to subunit inactivated influenza vaccine. Via MiXCR, TCRdb re-called the RT-PCR reads, giving one row per CDR3 protein. This sample has over 150,000 distinct CDR3 sequences, with 13% to 15% found just once. This material consisted of CD8+ T cells sorted from PBMCs, taken roughly 5 days after vaccination. Source of these receptors: a man aged 50 to 59 who received an inactivated influenza vaccine.

The chain combines TRBV6-2 or TRBV6-3 with TRBJ2-1; D is possibly TRBD1 (6 bases). V lost 2 bases and J lost 4, with 30 bases in between. The CDR3 runs to 21 residues. In germline, CDR1 is MNHEY, CDR2 SVGEGT. CDR3 nucleotides: TGTGCCAGCAGTTACCCTGAGCCAGGGGAAGGCCCGGGCTCAGCTTACAATGAGCAGTTCTTC. As protein: CASSYPEPGEGPGSAYNEQFF.

The V call is TRBV20-1, the J call TRBJ2-7; D is ambiguous. The CDR3 extends over 13 amino acids. Deletions cut 3 bases from V and 5 bases from J, with 14 bases between. Germline lookup yields CDR1 DFQATT and CDR2 SNEGSKA (reference sequence). The CDR3: CSARDRADHEQYF. DNA for the CDR3: TGCAGTGCTAGGGATCGCGCGGACCACGAGCAGTACTTC.

In its sample, this clonotype was seen a few times. The chain uses TRBV14 and TRBJ1-4; TRBD1 is a possible D gene (6 bases). V was clipped by 3 bases and J by 6 bases, with 20 bases between them. This CDR3 spans 17 amino acids. The germline V gene has CDR1 SGHDN and CDR2 FVKESK. CDR3 protein: CASSHMTTGSPDEKLFF. In DNA form, the CDR3 reads TGTGCCAGCAGCCACATGACTACAGGGTCTCCGGATGAAAAACTGTTTTTT.

This clonotype was counted a few times. V gene TRBV5-6 combines with J gene TRBJ2-1, with D possibly TRBD1 on 6 matching bases. The CDR3 consists of 15 residues. Germline-derived CDR1 and CDR2 are SGHDT and YYEEEE. The V end lost 4 bases, the J end lost 2 bases, and 13 bases lay between the germline ends. CDR3 loop: CASSDGPGAYNEQFF. The CDR3 DNA follows: TGTGCCAGCAGCGATGGACCAGGGGCCTACAATGAGCAGTTCTTC.

This clonotype turned up a few times. The genes are TRBV7-6 and TRBJ2-7; D tentatively reads TRBD1 or TRBD2 (5 bases each). Germline assignment: CDR1 SGHVS and CDR2 FNYEAQ. The CDR3 is made up of 15 amino acids. Trimming removed 5 bases from V and 4 bases from J, with 18 bases in between. The CDR3 loop is CASSHGTTDLYEQYF. CDR3 sequence (DNA): TGTGCCAGCAGCCACGGGACGACGGACCTGTACGAGCAGTACTTC.

This clonotype came up many times. CDR3 sequence reads: CASSYGGGWAGGRETQYF. CDR3 bases: TGTGCCAGCAGTTACGGTGGTGGTTGGGCGGGGGGCCGGGAGACCCAGTACTTC. The rearrangement links TRBV6-5 to TRBJ2-5; 8 bases line up with TRBD2. The CDR3 extends over 18 amino acids. J lost 5 bases, V lost 2 bases, and 16 bases had no gene match. From germline, CDR1 is MNHEY and CDR2 SVGAGI.

The rearrangement links TRBV12-3 or TRBV12-4 to TRBJ2-7, with 12 bases matching TRBD1. The CDR3 extends over 18 amino acids. The V segment lost 3 bases and the J segment 3 bases; nucleotides outside the gene matches: 12. In nucleotides, the CDR3 is TGTGCCAGCAGTTTCGTCGGGACAGGGGGCCCTTTATTCTACGAGCAGTACTTC. It specifies CASSFVGTGGPLFYEQYF.

This clonotype was counted a few times. This chain links TRBV7-9 with TRBJ2-7; 8 bases are a match to TRBD1. The ends lost 7 bases at V and 0 bases at J; junction bases unmatched: 8. Germline CDR1 reads SEHNR; CDR2 reads FQNEAQ (reference sequence). The CDR3 loop spans 15 amino acids. The CDR3 protein is CASTPGQGLSYEQYF. In DNA, the CDR3 is TGTGCCAGCACCCCCGGACAGGGCCTCTCCTACGAGCAGTACTTC.

The chain recombines TRBV28 with TRBJ2-7; a weak D match, TRBD2 (5 bases). V was clipped by 10 bases and J by 7 bases, with 11 bases between them. From germline, CDR1 is MDHEN and CDR2 SYDVKM. The CDR3 consists of 10 residues. This CDR3 reads CATGPGEQYF. The CDR3 DNA reads as TGTGCCACCGGCCCGGGAGAGCAGTACTTC.

This chain links TRBV12-3 or TRBV12-4 with TRBJ2-5, with TRBD1 as a possible D gene (6 bases). Trimming took 5 bases from V and 5 from J, leaving 15 bases between them. There are 14 residues in the CDR3. Here the CDR3 reads CASSPGTREETQYF. CDR3 in DNA: TGTGCCAGCAGTCCCGGGACACGCGAGGAGACCCAGTACTTC.

Only a few counts were recorded for this clonotype. This sequence joins TRBV5-1 and TRBJ1-4; no clear D. Trimming removed 7 bases at V and 4 bases at J, with 20 bases between. The length of the CDR3 is 16 residues. Germline lookup yields CDR1 SGHRS and CDR2 YFSETQ. In DNA, the CDR3 is TGCGCCAGCGGACTTCGGACGAGGGAGGGTAATGAAAAACTGTTTTTT. Its translation is CASGLRTREGNEKLFF.

This clonotype was picked up one time. The rearrangement uses TRBV4-3 and TRBJ1-4; weak D call: TRBD1 (5 bases). Germline values: CDR1 LGHNA, CDR2 YSLEER. With 8 bases removed from V and 5 bases from J, the gap between germline ends came to 24 bases. CDR3 length: 17 amino acids. Written as DNA, the CDR3 is TGCGCCAGCCGACTATCCATGACCGGGACTCGGAATGAAAAACTGTTTTTT. Protein product: CASRLSMTGTRNEKLFF.

This chain links TRBV7-9 with TRBJ2-1; D is uncertain. CDR3 size: 15 residues. V shed 5 bases and J shed 4 bases, with 15 bases lying between them. CDR1 is SEHNR, CDR2 FQNEAQ, per germline (reference sequence). Here the CDR3 DNA reads TGTGCCAGCAGCCCTGGGCCCCTACCATACAATGAGCAGTTCTTC. This translates into CASSPGPLPYNEQFF. Supplemented by reference TRBV7-9 and TRBJ2-1, the full variable domain reads DTGVSQNPRHKITKRGQNVTFRCDPISEHNRLYWYRQTLGQGPEFLTYFQNEAQLEKSRLLSDRFSAERPKGSFSTLEIQRTEQGDSAMYLCASSPGPLPYNEQFFGPGTRLTVL.

The chain uses TRBV7-9 and TRBJ1-5; D is undetermined. The CDR3 is made up of 12 amino acids. The germline V gene has CDR1 SEHNR and CDR2 FQNEAQ (reference sequence). The V end was cut by 2 bases, the J end by 4 bases, with 3 bases between. The CDR3 here is CASSLKNQPQHF. CDR3 nucleotide sequence: TGTGCCAGCAGCTTAAAGAATCAGCCCCAGCATTTT.

In this sample, this clonotype turned up a few times. The gene calls are TRBV7-9 and TRBJ1-6; D is undetermined. V gave up 6 bases and J gave up 7 bases, with 7 bases separating them. This CDR3 has 12 amino acids. Per the germline V gene, CDR1 is SEHNR and CDR2 is FQNEAQ (reference sequence). The CDR3 DNA sequence: TGTGCCAGCAGTCCTCAAAATTCACCCCTCCACTTT. Amino acids: CASSPQNSPLHF.

This clonotype was found many times. This chain links TRBV12-3 or TRBV12-4 with TRBJ2-1; 7 nucleotides line up with TRBD1. V shed 5 bases, J shed 10 bases, and the junction held 8 bases outside the gene matches. The CDR3 has 13 residues. CDR3 sequence: CASSVLTGEEQFF. The CDR3 DNA follows: TGTGCCAGCAGTGTCCTCACAGGGGAAGAGCAGTTCTTC.

Concerning this clonotype itself: This may be a read error: a much more frequent sequence differs by one nucleotide. The V call is TRBV7-9, the J call TRBJ2-2; a possible D gene is TRBD2 (5 bases). The CDR3 runs to 13 residues. Per germline, CDR1 SEHNR and CDR2 FQNEAQ (reference sequence). The CDR3 reads CASSADWTGKLFF. DNA for the CDR3: TGTGCCAGCAGCGCAGACTGGACCGGGAAGCTGTTTTTT.

This clonotype showed up just a few times. The chain is built from TRBV4-2 and TRBJ2-7; D is perhaps TRBD2 (6 bases). Looked up from germline, CDR1 is LGHNA and CDR2 is YNFKEQ. The CDR3 runs to 16 residues. The V and J ends lost 0 bases and 3 bases respectively, with 15 bases between them. In DNA form, the CDR3 reads TGTGCCAGCAGCCAAGAATCGGGGGACGCCTACTACGAGCAGTACTTC. This gives the protein CASSQESGDAYYEQYF.

The chain carries TRBV15 and TRBJ2-1; 7 nucleotides agree with TRBD2. The CDR3 runs 17 residues. V was clipped by 0 bases and J by 4 bases; unmatched bases: 9. Germline V lookup: CDR1 LNHNV, CDR2 YYDKDF (reference sequence). This CDR3 is CATSRDPLAAPYNEQFF. CDR3 bases: TGTGCCACCAGCAGAGATCCCCTAGCGGCGCCTTACAATGAGCAGTTCTTC.

This clonotype was observed a few times. The J gene is TRBJ2-7, the V gene TRBV20-1; 12 bases line up with TRBD2. With V trimmed by 3 bases and J by 6 bases, 9 bases remained unmatched. Germline V lookup: CDR1 DFQATT, CDR2 SNEGSKA (reference sequence). This CDR3 spans 15 amino acids. CDR3 sequence (DNA): TGCAGTGCTAGTAGACTAGCGGGAGATCGCGGCGAGCAGTACTTC. Its translation: CSASRLAGDRGEQYF.

J is TRBJ2-7 and V is TRBV25-1; the D is unclear. Germline CDR1 MGHDK, CDR2 SYGVNS. Trimming cost V 0 bases and J 3 bases, with 9 bases left between them. The CDR3 length is 14 residues. The CDR3 loop reads CASSEYSGYYEQYF. In DNA form, the CDR3 reads TGTGCCAGCAGTGAATATTCAGGATACTACGAGCAGTACTTC.

CDR3 region: CASSELGTSPHTDTQYF. The CDR3 bases are TGTGCCAGCAGTGAGCTGGGAACTAGTCCCCACACAGATACGCAGTATTTT. V is TRBV2 and J is TRBJ2-3, with a possible D match to TRBD2 (5 bases). Germline V gene data show CDR1 as SNHLY and CDR2 as FYNNEI. The CDR3 contains 17 residues. Trimming stripped 3 bases from V and 2 bases from J, with 18 bases between.

This clonotype was detected only a few times. The chain carries TRBV20-1 and TRBJ2-3; 7 nucleotides align to TRBD2. V gave up 5 bases and J gave up 0 bases; unmatched junction bases: 5. The CDR3 runs to 14 residues. Germline V CDR1 and CDR2: DFQATT, SNEGSKA (reference sequence). CDR3 bases: TGCAGTGCTGGAGTTAGCGGGAGCACAGATACGCAGTATTTT. This sequence encodes CSAGVSGSTDTQYF.

This chain links TRBV7-2 with TRBJ2-2; D remains ambiguous. In germline, CDR1 is SGHTA, CDR2 FQGNSA. The V and J ends lost 1 base and 3 bases respectively, with 6 bases between them. This CDR3 has 14 amino acids. CDR3: CASSLGQYTGELFF. In DNA, the CDR3 is TGTGCCAGCAGCTTAGGCCAGTACACCGGGGAGCTGTTTTTT.

This clonotype turned up a few times. V and J are TRBV6-5 and TRBJ2-7; tentatively, D is TRBD1 or TRBD2 (5 bases each). The CDR3 consists of 18 residues. CDR1 and CDR2 (germline): MNHEY, SVGAGI. Trimming shortened V by 0 bases and J by 0 bases, and 18 bases separated the two germline ends. The CDR3 region has the DNA TGTGCCAGCAGTTACTCGAAGCCTTGGGACCACTCCTCCTACGAGCAGTACTTC. It translates to CASSYSKPWDHSSYEQYF.

This clonotype showed up many times. The chain carries TRBV6-2 or TRBV6-3 and TRBJ2-7, with 11 bases that match TRBD1. With 5 bases clipped from V and 4 bases from J, the junction kept 4 bases outside the gene matches. This CDR3 region has 14 residues. Germline assignment: CDR1 MNHEY and CDR2 SVGEGT. The CDR3 DNA reads as TGTGCCAGCAGTCCGGGGGACAGGGGGTACGAGCAGTACTTC. It translates to CASSPGDRGYEQYF.

The chain couples TRBV27 to TRBJ1-1, with 8 positions matching TRBD1. This CDR3 has 15 amino acids. The germline V gene has CDR1 MNHEY and CDR2 SMNVEV (reference sequence). Germline trimming cut 4 bases from V and 4 bases from J; bases unmatched to any gene: 8. The CDR3 bases are TGTGCCAGCAGTTACCAGGGGGCGCAGGGCACTGAAGCTTTCTTT. Residues: CASSYQGAQGTEAFF.